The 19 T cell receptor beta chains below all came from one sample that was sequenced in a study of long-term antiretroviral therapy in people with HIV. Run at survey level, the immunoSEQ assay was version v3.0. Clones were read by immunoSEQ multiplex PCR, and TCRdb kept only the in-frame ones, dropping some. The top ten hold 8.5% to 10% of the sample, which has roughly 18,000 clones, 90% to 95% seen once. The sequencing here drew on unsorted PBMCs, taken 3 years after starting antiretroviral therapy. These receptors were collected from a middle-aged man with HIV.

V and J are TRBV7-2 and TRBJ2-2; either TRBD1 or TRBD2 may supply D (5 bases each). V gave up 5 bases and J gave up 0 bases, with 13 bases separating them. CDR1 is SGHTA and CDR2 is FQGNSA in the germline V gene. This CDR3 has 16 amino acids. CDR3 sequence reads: CASSRDGTANTGELFF. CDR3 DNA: TGTGCCAGCAGCAGAGACGGGACGGCGAACACCGGGGAGCTGTTTTTT.

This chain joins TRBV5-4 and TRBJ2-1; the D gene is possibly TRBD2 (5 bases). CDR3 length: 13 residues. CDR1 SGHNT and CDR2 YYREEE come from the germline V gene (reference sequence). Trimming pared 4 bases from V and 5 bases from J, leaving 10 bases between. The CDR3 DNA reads TGTGCCAGCAGCCTCACTAGGGACAATGAGCAGTTCTTC. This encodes CASSLTRDNEQFF. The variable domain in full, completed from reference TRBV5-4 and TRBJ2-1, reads ETGVTQSPTHLIKTRGQQVTLRCSSQSGHNTVSWYQQALGQGPQFIFQYYREEENGRGNFPPRFSGLQFPNYSSELNVNALELDDSALYLCASSLTRDNEQFFGPGTRLTVL.

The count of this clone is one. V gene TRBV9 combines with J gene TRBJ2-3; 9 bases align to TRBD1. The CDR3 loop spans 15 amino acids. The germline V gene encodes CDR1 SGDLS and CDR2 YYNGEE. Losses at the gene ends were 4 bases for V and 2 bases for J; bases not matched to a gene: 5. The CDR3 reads CASSSRQGDTDTQYF. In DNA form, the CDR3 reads TGTGCCAGCAGCTCCCGACAGGGGGACACAGATACGCAGTATTTT.

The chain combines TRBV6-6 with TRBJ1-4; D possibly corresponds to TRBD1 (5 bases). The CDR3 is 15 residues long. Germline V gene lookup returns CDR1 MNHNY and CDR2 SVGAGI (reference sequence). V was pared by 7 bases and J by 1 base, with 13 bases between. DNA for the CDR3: TGTGCCAGCAACCGACGGGGCGTAACTAATGAAAAACTGTTTTTT. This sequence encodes CASNRRGVTNEKLFF.

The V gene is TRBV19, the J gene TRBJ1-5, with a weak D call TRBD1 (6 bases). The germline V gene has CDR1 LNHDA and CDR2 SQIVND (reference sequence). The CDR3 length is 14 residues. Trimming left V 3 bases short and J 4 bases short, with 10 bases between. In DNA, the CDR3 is TGTGCCAGTAGTATTTGGGGGGCGAATCAGCCCCAGCATTTT. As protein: CASSIWGANQPQHF.

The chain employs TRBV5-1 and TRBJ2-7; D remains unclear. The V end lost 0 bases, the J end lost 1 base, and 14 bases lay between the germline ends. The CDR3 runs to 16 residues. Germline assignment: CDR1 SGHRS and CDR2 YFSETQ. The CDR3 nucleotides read TGCGCCAGCAGCTTGGAATCGACACGACGGTCCTACGAGCAGTACTTC. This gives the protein CASSLESTRRSYEQYF.

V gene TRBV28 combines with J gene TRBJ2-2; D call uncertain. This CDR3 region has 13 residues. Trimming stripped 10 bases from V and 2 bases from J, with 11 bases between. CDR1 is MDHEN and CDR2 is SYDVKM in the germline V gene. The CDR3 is CATQDGNTGELFF. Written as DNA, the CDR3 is TGTGCCACGCAGGACGGTAACACCGGGGAGCTGTTTTTT.

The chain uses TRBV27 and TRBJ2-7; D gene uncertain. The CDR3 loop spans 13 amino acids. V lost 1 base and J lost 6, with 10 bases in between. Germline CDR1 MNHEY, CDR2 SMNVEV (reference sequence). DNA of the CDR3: TGTGCCAGCAGTTTATGGGCAGAAGGCGAGCAGTACTTC. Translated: CASSLWAEGEQYF.

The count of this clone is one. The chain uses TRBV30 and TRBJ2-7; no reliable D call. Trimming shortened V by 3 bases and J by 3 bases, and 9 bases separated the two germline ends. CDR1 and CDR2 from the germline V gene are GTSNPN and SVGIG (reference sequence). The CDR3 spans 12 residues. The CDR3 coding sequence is TGTGCCTGGAGCCCCAGCGTCTACGAGCAGTACTTC. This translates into CAWSPSVYEQYF. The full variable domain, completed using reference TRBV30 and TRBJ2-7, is SQTIHQWPATLVQPVGSPLSLECTVEGTSNPNLYWYRQAAGRGLQLLFYSVGIGQISSEVPQNLSASRPQDRQFILSSKKLLLSDSGFYLCAWSPSVYEQYFGPGTRLTVT.

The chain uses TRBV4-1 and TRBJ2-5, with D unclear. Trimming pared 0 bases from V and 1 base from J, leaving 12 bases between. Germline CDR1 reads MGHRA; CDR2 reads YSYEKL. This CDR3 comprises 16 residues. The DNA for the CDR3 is TGCGCCAGCAGCCAAGATTCGTCGGCGGTCCAAGAGACCCAGTACTTC. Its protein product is CASSQDSSAVQETQYF.

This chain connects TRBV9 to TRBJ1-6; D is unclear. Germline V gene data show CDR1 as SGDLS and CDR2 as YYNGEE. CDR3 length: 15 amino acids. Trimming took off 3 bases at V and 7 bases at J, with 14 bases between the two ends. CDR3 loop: CASSEAQASNSPLHF. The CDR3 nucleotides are TGTGCCAGCAGCGAAGCTCAGGCCTCAAATTCACCCCTCCACTTT.

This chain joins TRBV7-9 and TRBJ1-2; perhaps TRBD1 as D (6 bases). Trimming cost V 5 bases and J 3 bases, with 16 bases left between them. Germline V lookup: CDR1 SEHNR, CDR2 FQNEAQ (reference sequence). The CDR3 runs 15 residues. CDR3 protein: CASSPNRVWDYGYTF. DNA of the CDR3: TGTGCCAGCAGCCCCAACAGGGTATGGGACTATGGCTACACCTTC.

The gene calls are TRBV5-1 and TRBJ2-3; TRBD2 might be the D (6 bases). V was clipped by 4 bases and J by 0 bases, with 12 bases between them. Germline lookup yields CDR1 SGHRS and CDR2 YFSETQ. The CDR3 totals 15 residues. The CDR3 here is CASSAGPSSTDTQYF. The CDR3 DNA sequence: TGCGCCAGCAGCGCGGGACCCTCTAGCACAGATACGCAGTATTTT.

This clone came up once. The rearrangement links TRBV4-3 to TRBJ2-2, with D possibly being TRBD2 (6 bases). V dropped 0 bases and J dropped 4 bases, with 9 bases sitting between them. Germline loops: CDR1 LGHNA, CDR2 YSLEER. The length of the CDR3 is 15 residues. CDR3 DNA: TGCGCCAGCAGCCAAGAGTTGGGGGGCACCGGGGAGCTGTTTTTT. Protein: CASSQELGGTGELFF.

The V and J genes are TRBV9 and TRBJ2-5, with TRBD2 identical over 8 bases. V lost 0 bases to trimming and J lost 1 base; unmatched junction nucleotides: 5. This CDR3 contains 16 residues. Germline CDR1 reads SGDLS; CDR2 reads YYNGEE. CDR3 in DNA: TGTGCCAGCAGCGTAGGCAACGGGGGGGGCCAAGAGACCCAGTACTTC. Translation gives CASSVGNGGGQETQYF.

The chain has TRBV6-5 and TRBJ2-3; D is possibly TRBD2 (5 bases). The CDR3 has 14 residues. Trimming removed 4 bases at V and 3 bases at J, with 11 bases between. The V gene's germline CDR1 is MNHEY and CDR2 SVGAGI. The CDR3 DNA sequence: TGTGCCAGCAGTTTGTTTGAGGGTACAGATACGCAGTATTTT. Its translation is CASSLFEGTDTQYF.

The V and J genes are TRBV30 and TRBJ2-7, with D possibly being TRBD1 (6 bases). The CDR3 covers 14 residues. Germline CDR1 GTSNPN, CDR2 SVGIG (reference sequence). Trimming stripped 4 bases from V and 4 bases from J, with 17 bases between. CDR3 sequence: CAWTGTGKSYEQYF. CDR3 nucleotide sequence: TGTGCCTGGACAGGTACAGGGAAGAGTTACGAGCAGTACTTC.

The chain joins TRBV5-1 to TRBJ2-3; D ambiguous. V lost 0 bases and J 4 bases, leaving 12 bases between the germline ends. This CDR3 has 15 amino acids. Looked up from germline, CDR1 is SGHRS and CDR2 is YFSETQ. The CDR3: CASSLGPRGPDTQYF. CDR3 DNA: TGCGCCAGCAGCTTGGGCCCACGAGGTCCAGATACGCAGTATTTT.

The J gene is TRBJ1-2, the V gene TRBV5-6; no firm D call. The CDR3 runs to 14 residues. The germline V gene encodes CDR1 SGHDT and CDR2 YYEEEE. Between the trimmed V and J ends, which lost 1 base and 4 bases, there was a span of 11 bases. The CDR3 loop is CASSLTDPFYGYTF. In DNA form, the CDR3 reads TGTGCCAGCAGCTTGACGGATCCTTTCTATGGCTACACCTTC.